Following are 14 T cell receptor beta chains from one sample sequenced in a study of graft-versus-host responses after intestinal transplantation. Produced via immunoSEQ multiplex PCR; TCRdb's table is partial and in-frame only. The table records fewer than 55,000 clones, 85% to 95% of them present only once. Their antigens remain unidentified. This specimen was unstimulated CD8+ T cells sorted from spleen or lymph node cells, taken before transplant. These receptors came from a human donor who was the organ donor for an intestinal transplant.

The chain combines TRBV7-9 with TRBJ1-1; D unclear. Germline V CDR1 and CDR2: SEHNR, FQNEAQ (reference sequence). V lost 7 bases and J lost 8, with 17 bases in between. The CDR3 runs 13 residues. The CDR3 loop reads CASTKDGLPEAFF. The CDR3 DNA follows: TGTGCCAGCACCAAGGACGGCCTCCCCGAAGCTTTCTTT.

The chain couples TRBV7-2 to TRBJ2-7, with 11 bases matching TRBD2. Germline-derived CDR1 and CDR2 are SGHTA and FQGNSA. The CDR3 has 14 residues. V dropped 5 bases and J dropped 4; count of bases not matched to a gene: 4. This chain's CDR3 is CASSAGLAEYEQYF. The CDR3 nucleotides read TGTGCCAGCAGCGCGGGACTAGCGGAGTACGAGCAGTACTTC.

The chain joins TRBV4-1 to TRBJ1-1, with D unclear. With 2 bases removed from V and 2 bases from J, the gap between germline ends came to 15 bases. CDR3 size: 16 residues. Per the germline V gene, CDR1 is MGHRA and CDR2 is YSYEKL. CDR3 protein: CASSQSPGFPNTEAFF. The CDR3 DNA follows: TGCGCCAGCAGCCAATCCCCCGGGTTCCCCAACACTGAAGCTTTCTTT.

The chain carries TRBV5-6 and TRBJ2-7; D tentatively reads TRBD1 or TRBD2 (5 bases each). The CDR3 contains 14 residues. CDR1 and CDR2 (germline): SGHDT, YYEEEE. The V end lost 1 base, the J end lost 3 bases, and 11 bases lay between the germline ends. CDR3 sequence (DNA): TGTGCCAGCAGCTTGAATGCAGGGAGCTACGAGCAGTACTTC. It specifies CASSLNAGSYEQYF.

The chain joins TRBV5-1 to TRBJ2-1; 8 nucleotides align to TRBD2. V was pared by 4 bases and J by 1 base, with 4 bases of the junction left unmatched. Germline V gives CDR1 SGHRS, CDR2 YFSETQ. The CDR3 totals 15 residues. CDR3 protein: CASSLSGVSYNEQFF. The CDR3 region has the DNA TGCGCCAGCAGCCTTAGCGGGGTTTCCTACAATGAGCAGTTCTTC.

This rearrangement joins TRBV9 to TRBJ2-1; D is ambiguous. From germline, CDR1 is SGDLS and CDR2 YYNGEE. V lost 6 bases to trimming and J lost 6 bases, with 13 bases between them. This CDR3 is built from 13 residues. CDR3 sequence (DNA): TGTGCCAGCACTCGAGACTTATCCAATGAGCAGTTCTTC. Translating it yields CASTRDLSNEQFF.

The chain uses TRBV27 and TRBJ2-7; 11 bases match TRBD1. The CDR3 contains 16 residues. CDR1 is MNHEY and CDR2 is SMNVEV in the germline V gene (reference sequence). V dropped 0 bases and J dropped 7; count of bases not matched to a gene: 8. The CDR3 is CASSLSGTGGSGEQYF. The DNA for the CDR3 is TGTGCCAGCAGTTTATCCGGGACAGGGGGATCAGGGGAGCAGTACTTC.

This chain links TRBV7-9 with TRBJ2-2, with 8 nucleotides matching TRBD2. The CDR3 sequence is 16 residues long. From germline, CDR1 is SEHNR and CDR2 FQNEAQ (reference sequence). Unmatched junction bases numbered 8, after V lost 5 bases and J lost 3 bases. CDR3 DNA: TGTGCCAGCAGCACCACTCGAGCGGGGGACACCGGGGAGCTGTTTTTT. This gives the protein CASSTTRAGDTGELFF.

The V call is TRBV15, the J call TRBJ1-2, with D uncertain. CDR3 size: 16 residues. Germline V gene sequence: CDR1 LNHNV, CDR2 YYDKDF (reference sequence). V was clipped by 1 base and J by 0 bases, with 12 bases between them. The CDR3 is CATSRGSAVTNYGYTF. The CDR3 DNA is TGTGCCACCAGCAGAGGAAGTGCCGTGACTAACTATGGCTACACCTTC.

The chain couples TRBV7-5 to TRBJ1-1; the listed D gene, TRBD1, was not tested against the DNA. TRBV7-5 is flagged as a pseudogene. The CDR3 covers 18 residues. The CDR3 spells CVRSLVFRGGDGNTEAFF. For the CDR3, the DNA is TGTGTCAGAAGCTTAGTATTCCGAGGGGGCGACGGGAACACTGAAGCTTTCTTT.

V and J are TRBV28 and TRBJ2-5, with 7 bases identical to TRBD2. The J call may be in error: the DNA end matches TRBJ2-7 better. CDR3 length: 16 amino acids. Germline CDR1 MDHEN, CDR2 SYDVKM. The CDR3 DNA reads TGTGCCAGCAGTTTCGGGGGGATAAACTTTTCCTACGAGCAGTACTTC. It translates to CASSFGGINFSYEQYF.

The J gene is TRBJ2-1, the V gene TRBV27; 7 bases are shared with TRBD2. This CDR3 contains 14 residues. J gave up 2 bases and V 6 bases, and 4 bases lay outside the gene matches. CDR1 is MNHEY and CDR2 is SMNVEV in the germline V gene (reference sequence). CDR3 protein: CASRDGGTYNEQFF. The CDR3, as DNA: TGTGCCAGCAGAGACGGGGGGACCTACAATGAGCAGTTCTTC.

The genes are TRBV7-7 and TRBJ2-5; D unclear. The J call may be in error: the DNA end matches TRBJ2-7 better. The CDR3 runs to 14 residues. Looked up from germline, CDR1 is SSHAT and CDR2 is FNYEAQ (reference sequence). The CDR3 here is CASSFRLESYEQYF. The CDR3 DNA sequence: TGTGCCAGCAGCTTCCGCTTGGAATCCTACGAGCAGTACTTC.

This clone was seen only once. The V and J genes are TRBV6-6 and TRBJ1-5; possible D gene TRBD1, 6 bases. The germline V and J ends were trimmed by 3 bases and 8 bases, with 11 bases remaining between them. CDR1 is MNHNY and CDR2 is SVGAGI in the germline V gene (reference sequence). The CDR3 is 13 residues long. The CDR3 reads CASSYSEGEPQHF. The DNA of the CDR3 is TGTGCCAGCAGTTATAGTGAGGGGGAGCCCCAGCATTTT.